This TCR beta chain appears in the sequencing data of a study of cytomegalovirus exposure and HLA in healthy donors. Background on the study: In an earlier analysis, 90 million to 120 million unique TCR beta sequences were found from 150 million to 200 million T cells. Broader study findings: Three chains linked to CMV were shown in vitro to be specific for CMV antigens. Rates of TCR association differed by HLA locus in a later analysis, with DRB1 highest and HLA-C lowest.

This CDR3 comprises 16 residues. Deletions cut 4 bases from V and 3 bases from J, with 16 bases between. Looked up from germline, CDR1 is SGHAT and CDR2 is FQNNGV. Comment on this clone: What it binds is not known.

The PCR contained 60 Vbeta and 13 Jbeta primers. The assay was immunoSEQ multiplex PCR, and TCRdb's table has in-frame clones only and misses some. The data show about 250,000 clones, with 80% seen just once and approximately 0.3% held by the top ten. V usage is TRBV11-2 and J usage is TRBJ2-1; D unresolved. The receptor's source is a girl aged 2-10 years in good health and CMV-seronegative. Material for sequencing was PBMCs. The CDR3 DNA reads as TGTGCCAGCAGCTCATCACCCGTATCAGGCTACAATGAGCAGTTCTTC. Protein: CASSSSPVSGYNEQFF.